One sample yielded the 15 T cell receptor beta chains listed below, sequenced in a study of Tregs in tolerant kidney transplant recipients. Using immunoSEQ multiplex PCR, the repertoire was profiled, and TCRdb retains in-frame clones only, with some absent. The data show about 110,000 clones, almost 90% seen once. The input for sequencing was CD4+ T cells from blood, taken before the transplant. These receptor sequences come from a human donor who received a combined kidney and bone marrow transplant.

The chain carries TRBV5-1 and TRBJ2-2, with TRBD1 identical over 7 bases. The ends lost 0 bases at V and 2 bases at J; junction bases unmatched: 7. Germline values: CDR1 SGHRS, CDR2 YFSETQ. The CDR3 covers 17 residues. CDR3 bases: TGCGCCAGCAGCTTGGAGGGGACAGCCCTAAACACCGGGGAGCTGTTTTTT. Translated: CASSLEGTALNTGELFF.

This clone appeared a single time. This chain uses TRBV19 with TRBJ2-3, with 7 positions matching TRBD2. The V gene end was trimmed by 6 bases and the J gene end by 0 bases; junction bases not matched to a gene: 3. Looked up from germline, CDR1 is LNHDA and CDR2 is SQIVND (reference sequence). The CDR3 consists of 14 residues. CDR3 region: CASSDSGSTDTQYF. The CDR3 coding sequence is TGTGCCAGTAGCGATAGCGGGAGCACAGATACGCAGTATTTT. Full variable domain (outside the CDR3, taken from reference TRBV19 and TRBJ2-3): DGGITQSPKYLFRKEGQNVTLSCEQNLNHDAMYWYRQDPGQGLRLIYYSQIVNDFQKGDIAEGYSVSREKKESFPLTVTSAQKNPTAFYLCASSDSGSTDTQYFGPGTRLTVL.

The chain uses TRBV9 and TRBJ2-7, with D possibly matching TRBD1 (6 bases). Germline V lookup: CDR1 SGDLS, CDR2 YYNGEE. The CDR3 extends over 12 amino acids. Trimming took off 3 bases at V and 7 bases at J, with 11 bases between the two ends. The CDR3 reads CASSGGLGEQYF. The CDR3 DNA reads TGTGCCAGCAGCGGGGGGCTGGGGGAGCAGTACTTC.

The rearrangement joins TRBV5-4 to TRBJ2-3; D may be TRBD1 (6 bases). The V gene's germline CDR1 is SGHNT and CDR2 YYREEE (reference sequence). The V end lost 0 bases, the J end lost 2 bases, and 13 bases lay between the germline ends. The CDR3 has 16 amino acids. The DNA of the CDR3 is TGTGCCAGCAGCTTGGCCAGGGGAGCCAACACAGATACGCAGTATTTT. It is translated as CASSLARGANTDTQYF.

The V and J genes are TRBV15 and TRBJ2-1; 11 bases match TRBD2. The CDR3 is made up of 15 amino acids. Germline CDR1 and CDR2: LNHNV and YYDKDF (reference sequence). The ends lost 4 bases at V and 6 bases at J; junction bases unmatched: 5. The CDR3 here is CATSKTSGRLNEQFF. In nucleotides, the CDR3 is TGTGCCACCAGCAAAACTAGCGGGAGACTCAATGAGCAGTTCTTC. Looking up the rest from reference TRBV15 and TRBJ2-1 gives the full variable domain: DAMVIQNPRYQVTQFGKPVTLSCSQTLNHNVMYWYQQKSSQAPKLLFHYYDKDFNNEADTPDNFQSRRPNTSFCFLDIRSPGLGDTAMYLCATSKTSGRLNEQFFGPGTRLTVL.

The chain recombines TRBV28 with TRBJ1-1; D might be TRBD1 (6 bases). The germline V and J ends were trimmed by 5 bases and 4 bases, with 23 bases remaining between them. The CDR3 is 17 amino acids. Germline CDR1 is MDHEN and CDR2 is SYDVKM. The CDR3 sequence: CASSPLAGAMWGTEAFF. For the CDR3, the DNA is TGTGCCAGCAGTCCTCTCGCAGGGGCCATGTGGGGCACTGAAGCTTTCTTT.

V and J are TRBV9 and TRBJ2-2; TRBD2 might be the D (6 bases). Per germline, CDR1 SGDLS and CDR2 YYNGEE. V was shortened by 4 bases and J by 0 bases, with 19 bases between the two germline ends. CDR3 length equals 18 residues. The CDR3 is CASSSTIVGGPNTGELFF. CDR3 nucleotide sequence: TGTGCCAGCAGCTCGACTATTGTGGGGGGACCGAACACCGGGGAGCTGTTTTTT.

This clone was seen once. The rearrangement links TRBV5-4 to TRBJ2-5; D not certain. Trimming left V 3 bases short and J 5 bases short, with 23 bases between. In germline, CDR1 is SGHNT, CDR2 YYREEE (reference sequence). The CDR3 covers 17 residues. The CDR3 nucleotides read TGTGCCAGCAGCTCCGGTTCTCTGACCGACATCAGGGAGACCCAGTACTTC. Encoded protein: CASSSGSLTDIRETQYF.

The V call is TRBV7-9, the J call TRBJ2-1; 8 nucleotides line up with TRBD2. Germline values: CDR1 SEHNR, CDR2 FQNEAQ (reference sequence). With 3 bases clipped from V and 0 bases from J, the junction kept 1 base outside the gene matches. CDR3 size: 15 residues. CDR3 nucleotides: TGTGCCAGCAGCTTCCTAGCGGGCTCCTACAATGAGCAGTTCTTC. It codes for CASSFLAGSYNEQFF.

This chain connects TRBV9 to TRBJ1-1, with D maybe TRBD1 (6 bases). CDR1 SGDLS and CDR2 YYNGEE come from the germline V gene. This CDR3 region has 14 residues. The germline V and J ends were trimmed by 3 bases and 10 bases, with 19 bases remaining between them. The CDR3 loop reads CASSAWQGFFPAFF. The DNA for the CDR3 is TGTGCCAGCAGCGCGTGGCAGGGGTTCTTTCCAGCTTTCTTT.

The chain is built from TRBV6-1 and TRBJ2-2; D is unclear. Trimming took off 2 bases at V and 2 bases at J, with 6 bases between the two ends. Germline V gene lookup returns CDR1 MNHNS and CDR2 SASEGT. This CDR3 comprises 14 residues. The CDR3 nucleotides read TGTGCCAGCAGTGAAAGCTTAAACACCGGGGAGCTGTTTTTT. This codes for CASSESLNTGELFF.

This chain connects TRBV13 to TRBJ1-4; D is possibly TRBD1 (6 bases). The germline gives CDR1 PRHDT, CDR2 FYEKMQ (reference sequence). Deletions cut 2 bases from V and 6 bases from J, with 13 bases between. This CDR3 contains 15 residues. The DNA of the CDR3 is TGTGCCAGCAGCTTATTGGGGGGGCCCGATGAAAAACTGTTTTTT. This translates into CASSLLGGPDEKLFF.

This chain links TRBV7-8 with TRBJ2-1, with D tentatively TRBD2 (6 bases). CDR1 is SGHVS, CDR2 FQNEAQ, per germline. V shed 3 bases and J shed 15 bases, with 18 bases lying between them. The CDR3 extends over 13 amino acids. CDR3 DNA: TGTGCCAGCAGCTTCGTAGTGGCTAGCGATGCGTTCTTC. This gives the protein CASSFVVASDAFF.

The rearrangement links TRBV4-3 to TRBJ2-5; TRBD2 matches 9 bases. Losses at the gene ends were 0 bases for V and 5 bases for J; bases not matched to a gene: 7. This CDR3 has 16 residues. Germline assignment: CDR1 LGHNA and CDR2 YSLEER. This CDR3 is CASSQEEGAGGETQYF. The CDR3 bases are TGCGCCAGCAGCCAAGAGGAGGGGGCGGGGGGGGAGACCCAGTACTTC.

This clone has a single count. The gene calls are TRBV27 and TRBJ2-1; 8 positions agree with TRBD2. The germline CDR1 and CDR2 sequences are MNHEY and SMNVEV (reference sequence). V dropped 8 bases and J dropped 0; count of bases not matched to a gene: 6. The CDR3 is 15 residues long. This CDR3 is CASARLANSYNEQFF. CDR3 in DNA: TGTGCCAGCGCACGACTAGCGAACTCCTACAATGAGCAGTTCTTC.